This TCR beta chain was identified during a study of blood T cells in healthy people across ages. Worth noting for this clonotype: What it recognizes is unknown.

A J-beta primer mix and a sample-barcoded 5' primer were used in a second PCR of roughly 6 to 12 cycles. TCRdb reprocessed the 5' RACE reads via MiXCR and lists one record per CDR3 protein. Among about 290,000 distinct CDR3 sequences listed, 25% to 30% were seen once. Sample donors were healthy Caucasian individuals that came from Russia, aged about 6 to 100. The study's findings and limits: Long-lived donors carried more naive CD4+ cells and greater diversity than aged donors. When one million T cells were used, diversity estimates were thought to be underestimates.

The germline CDR1 and CDR2 sequences are SGHRS and YFSETQ. CDR3 length: 16 amino acids. V lost 3 bases and J 4 bases, leaving 18 bases between the germline ends. The chain joins TRBV5-1 to TRBJ2-3; D may correspond to TRBD1 or TRBD2 (5 bases each). Sequences were obtained from blood. This TCR derives from a woman in her 70s in good health. CDR3 sequence reads: CASSSLGAGNADTQYF. In DNA form, the CDR3 reads TGCGCCAGCAGCTCCCTCGGGGCAGGGAACGCAGATACGCAGTATTTT. The variable domain in full, with the rest retrieved from reference TRBV5-1 and TRBJ2-3, is KAGVTQTPRYLIKTRGQQVTLSCSPISGHRSVSWYQQTPGQGLQFLFEYFSETQRNKGNFPGRFSGRQFSNSRSEMNVSTLELGDSALYLCASSSLGAGNADTQYFGPGTRLTVL.